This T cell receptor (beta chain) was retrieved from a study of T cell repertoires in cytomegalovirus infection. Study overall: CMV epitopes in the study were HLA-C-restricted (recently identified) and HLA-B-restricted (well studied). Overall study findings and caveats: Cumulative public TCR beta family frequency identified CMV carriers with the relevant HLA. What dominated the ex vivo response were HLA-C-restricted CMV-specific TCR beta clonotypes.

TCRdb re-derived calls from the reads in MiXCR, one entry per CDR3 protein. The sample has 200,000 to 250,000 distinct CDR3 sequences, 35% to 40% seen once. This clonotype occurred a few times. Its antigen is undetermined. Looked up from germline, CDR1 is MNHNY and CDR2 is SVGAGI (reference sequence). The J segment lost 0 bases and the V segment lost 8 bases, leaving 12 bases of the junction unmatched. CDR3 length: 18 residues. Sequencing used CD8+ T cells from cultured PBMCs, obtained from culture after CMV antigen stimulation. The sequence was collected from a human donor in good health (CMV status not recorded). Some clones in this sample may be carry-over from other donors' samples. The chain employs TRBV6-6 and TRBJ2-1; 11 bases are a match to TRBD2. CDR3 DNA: TGTGCCAGCGCAGCTAGCGGGGGGTTCTCGACCTCCTACAATGAGCAGTTCTTC. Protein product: CASAASGGFSTSYNEQFF.